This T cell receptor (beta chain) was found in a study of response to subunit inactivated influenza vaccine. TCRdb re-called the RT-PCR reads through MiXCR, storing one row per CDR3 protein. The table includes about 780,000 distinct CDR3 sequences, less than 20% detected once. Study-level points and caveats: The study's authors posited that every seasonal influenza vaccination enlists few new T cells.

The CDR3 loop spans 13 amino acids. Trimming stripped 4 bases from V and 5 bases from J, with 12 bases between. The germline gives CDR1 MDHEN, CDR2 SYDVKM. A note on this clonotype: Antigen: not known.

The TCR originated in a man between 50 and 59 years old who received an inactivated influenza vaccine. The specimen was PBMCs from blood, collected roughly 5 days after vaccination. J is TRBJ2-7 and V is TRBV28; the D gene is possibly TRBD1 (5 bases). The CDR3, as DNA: TGTGCCAGCAGTTGGGGCAGGGTGGACGAGCAGTACTTC. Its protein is CASSWGRVDEQYF. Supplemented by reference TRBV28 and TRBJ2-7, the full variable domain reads DVKVTQSSRYLVKRTGEKVFLECVQDMDHENMFWYRQDPGLGLRLIYFSYDVKMKEKGDIPEGYSVSREKKERFSLILESASTNQTSMYLCASSWGRVDEQYFGPGTRLTVT.